The 8 T cell receptor beta chains below were found in one sample sequenced in a study of T cells generated in artificial thymic organoids. Separate semi-nested PCRs amplified TCRalpha and TCRbeta libraries using constant-region reverse primers in TRAC or TRBC. TCRdb independently ran MiXCR on the 5' RACE reads; one entry per CDR3 protein. The sample records about 8,500 distinct CDR3 sequences, about a sixth being singletons. The sample taken for sequencing was naive CD8+ T cells from the thymus. The subset denotes: CD3+TCRalphabeta+CD8SP T cells; for blood, CD45RO-CCR7+ naive CD8+ T cells. The receptors were sampled from a human donor who gave cord blood stem cells for thymic organoid culture, a cardiac surgery patient who gave postnatal thymus, or a blood donor (not recorded which).

This clonotype was counted ten times or more. J is TRBJ2-7 and V is TRBV28; D is unclear. The CDR3 has 13 residues. V lost 5 bases, J lost 4 bases, and 12 bases lay in between. Germline V gene data show CDR1 as MDHEN and CDR2 as SYDVKM. The CDR3 protein is CASSPRTNYEQYF. CDR3 nucleotide sequence: TGTGCCAGCAGTCCCCGTACTAATTACGAGCAGTACTTC.

The chain carries TRBV7-3 and TRBJ2-7; D gene uncertain. This CDR3 comprises 13 residues. Germline CDR1 SGHTA, CDR2 FQGTGA. V gave up 3 bases and J gave up 3 bases, with 9 bases separating them. Written as DNA, the CDR3 is TGTGCCAGCAGCTTTGGATGGGGCTACGAGCAGTACTTC. It encodes CASSFGWGYEQYF.

The V and J genes are TRBV5-1 and TRBJ2-1; unclear D gene. Trimming left V 1 base short and J 0 bases short, with 8 bases between. The CDR3 is 15 amino acids. The germline V gene encodes CDR1 SGHRS and CDR2 YFSETQ. CDR3 bases: TGCGCCAGCAGCTTGAGTCACCCCTCCTACAATGAGCAGTTCTTC. Its translation is CASSLSHPSYNEQFF.

This clonotype was seen a few times. The chain links TRBV24-1 to TRBJ2-2; D not resolved. CDR1 is KGHDR and CDR2 is SFDVKD in the germline V gene. The CDR3 has 14 residues. Trimming shortened V by 6 bases and J by 0 bases, and 7 bases separated the two germline ends. CDR3 DNA: TGTGCCACCAGTCCGGGCGCGAACACCGGGGAGCTGTTTTTT. It codes for CATSPGANTGELFF.

Points on this clonotype: This could be a read error, since a much larger clone is one nucleotide away. This chain links TRBV4-3 with TRBJ2-1, with D perhaps being TRBD1 or TRBD2 (5 bases each). V was cut by 0 bases and J by 15 bases, with 18 bases left in between. The germline V gene has CDR1 LGHNA and CDR2 YSLEER. This CDR3 has 14 residues. CDR3 sequence (DNA): TGCGCCAGCAGCCAAGATGGGACCGGGGCCCTGAGGTTCTTC. As protein: CASSQDGTGALRFF.

The chain uses TRBV15 and TRBJ1-1, with a possible D match to TRBD1 (5 bases). V lost 3 bases and J 4 bases, leaving 9 bases between the germline ends. The length of the CDR3 is 13 residues. CDR1 and CDR2 (germline): LNHNV, YYDKDF (reference sequence). CDR3 amino acids: CATSSGGSTEAFF. The CDR3 DNA reads TGTGCCACCAGCAGTGGGGGAAGCACTGAAGCTTTCTTT.

By share, this clonotype ranks as medium-sized (0.01 to 0.1%). The rearrangement joins TRBV11-2 to TRBJ2-1; 8 nucleotides align to TRBD1. This CDR3 region has 14 residues. Germline V lookup: CDR1 SGHAT, CDR2 FQNNGV. Germline trimming cut 5 bases from V and 6 bases from J; bases unmatched to any gene: 6. This CDR3 is CASSRGGTGNEQFF. The CDR3 bases are TGTGCCAGCAGCCGCGGTGGGACAGGCAATGAGCAGTTCTTC.

Only a few counts were recorded for this clonotype. Given a much more abundant clone one base away, this may be a read error. V is TRBV6-5 and J is TRBJ2-1; D gene uncertain. Germline-derived CDR1 and CDR2 are MNHEY and SVGAGI. Between the trimmed V and J ends, which lost 3 bases and 2 bases, there was a span of 5 bases. There are 13 residues in the CDR3. In DNA, the CDR3 is TGTGCCAGCAGTTATGGCACCTACAATGAGCAGTTCTTC. Encoded protein: CASSYGTYNEQFF.